This TCR beta chain originates from a study of human T cells and chemical hapten exposure. About the research overall: Mostly female patients had alopecia areata, totalis or universalis. Study-level findings and limits: As patch test score rose, PT1 expanded TCR counts tended to rise as well. With regard to DPC sensitization, TCRs above 1 in 1000 frequency did not change.

CDR3 size: 16 residues. J gave up 5 bases and V 0 bases, and 7 bases lay outside the gene matches. CDR1 is SGDLS, CDR2 YYNGEE, per germline. Notes on this clonotype: The antigen remains undetermined.

Individual cDNA molecules (in the library) carried attached unique molecular identifiers. TCRdb re-analysed the RACE reads in MiXCR, keeping a single row per CDR3 protein. The sample yields 150,000 to 200,000 distinct CDR3 sequences, 13% to 15% seen once. Time point noted: patch test 1, 2 weeks after DPC sensitization. Treatment noted: therapeutic diphenylcyclopropenone sensitization with weekly scalp DPC. The chain combines TRBV9 with TRBJ2-5; 10 bases map to TRBD2. Here the sequenced sample was whole blood, taken in connection with sensitization to the hapten diphenylcyclopropenone (DPC). This receptor was identified in a woman aged 30 to 39 with alopecia areata. Some clones in this sample may be carry-over from other donors' samples. The CDR3 loop reads CASSVGGLAGVETQYF. The CDR3 DNA sequence: TGTGCCAGCAGCGTAGGTGGGCTAGCGGGGGTTGAGACCCAGTACTTC.